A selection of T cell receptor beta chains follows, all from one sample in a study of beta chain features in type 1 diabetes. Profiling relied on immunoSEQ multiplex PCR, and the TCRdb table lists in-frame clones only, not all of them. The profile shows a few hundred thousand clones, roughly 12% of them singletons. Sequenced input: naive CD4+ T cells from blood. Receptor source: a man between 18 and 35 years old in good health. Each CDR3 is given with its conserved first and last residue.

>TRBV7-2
CASTPGSLYNEQFF
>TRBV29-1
CSVEDPSSGYEQYF
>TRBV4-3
CASSPGTPNTGELFF
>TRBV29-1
CSVEDRQGWDEQFF
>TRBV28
CASSSNRDREFF
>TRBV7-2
CASSSQPSWHTQYF
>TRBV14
CASSQALPPASPFF
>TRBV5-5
CASSFRGTDTQYF
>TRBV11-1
CASSLATGNEQFF
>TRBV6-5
CASRDSGNSYNEQFF
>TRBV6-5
CASSRGNEQFF
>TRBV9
CASSATTGGENTIYF
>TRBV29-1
CSVDRGEETQYF
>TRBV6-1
CASSAGWEQYF
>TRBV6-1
CASSRTGQDYGYTF
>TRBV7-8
CASSLRTRGRTQYF
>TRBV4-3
CASSQEVEQPQHF
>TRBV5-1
CASSLRLAGVNEQFF
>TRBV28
CASSWVGTHLTGELFF
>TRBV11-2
CASSPQGASNEQFF
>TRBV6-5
CASSADSLYEQYF
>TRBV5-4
CASSGGETQYF
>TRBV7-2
CASSVGLAGAETQYF
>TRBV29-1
CSVSPLPGDTEAFF
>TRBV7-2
CASSREIGGGTPQHF
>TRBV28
CASSSDYPNTGELFF